These 32 T cell receptor beta chains came from one sample sequenced in a study of siplizumab effects on memory and regulatory T cells. The method was immunoSEQ multiplex PCR; TCRdb's version includes in-frame clones alone and lacks a portion of them. The sample has some 97,000 clones, approximately 94% seen once. The sequenced material came from non-Treg CD4+ T cells sorted from blood. All receptors come from a human donor in good health.

The CDR3 region is CASSPQYGQGDEAFF. CDR3 in DNA: TGTGCCAGCAGCCCCCAATACGGACAGGGGGATGAAGCTTTCTTT. The chain employs TRBV7-3 and TRBJ1-1; 10 nucleotides agree with TRBD1. The germline CDR1 and CDR2 sequences are SGHTA and FQGTGA. This CDR3 region has 15 residues. V was clipped by 5 bases and J by 7 bases; unmatched bases: 10. The complete variable domain, with remaining parts taken from reference TRBV7-3 and TRBJ1-1, reads GAGVSQTPSNKVTEKGKYVELRCDPISGHTALYWYRQSLGQGPEFLIYFQGTGAADDSGLPNDRFFAVRPEGSVSTLKIQRTERGDSAVYLCASSPQYGQGDEAFFGQGTRLTVV.

This rearrangement joins TRBV11-3 to TRBJ2-3; D uncertain. Per germline, CDR1 SGHNT and CDR2 YENEEA. This CDR3 comprises 13 residues. V gave up 5 bases and J gave up 0 bases, with 6 bases separating them. CDR3 region: CASSQSSTDTQYF. Here the CDR3 DNA reads TGTGCCAGCAGCCAGTCTAGCACAGATACGCAGTATTTT.

This rearrangement joins TRBV29-1 to TRBJ1-4, with a possible D match to TRBD1 (6 bases). Per the germline V gene, CDR1 is SQVTM and CDR2 is ANQGSEA. V dropped 5 bases and J dropped 8 bases, with 12 bases sitting between them. The CDR3 loop spans 12 amino acids. The CDR3 DNA sequence: TGCAGCGTTTACAGGGAGGGCGAAAAACTGTTTTTT. Its translation is CSVYREGEKLFF. Filled out from reference TRBV29-1 and TRBJ1-4, the complete variable domain reads SAVISQKPSRDICQRGTSLTIQCQVDSQVTMMFWYRQQPGQSLTLIATANQGSEATYESGFVIDKFPISRPNLTFSTLTVSNMSPEDSSIYLCSVYREGEKLFFGSGTQLSVL.

The chain couples TRBV7-2 to TRBJ1-1, with TRBD1 matching over 9 bases. Germline loops: CDR1 SGHTA, CDR2 FQGNSA. The CDR3 loop spans 16 amino acids. V shed 5 bases, J shed 8 bases, and the junction held 15 bases outside the gene matches. CDR3 residues: CASSLGAGQGRPEAFF. CDR3 bases: TGTGCCAGCAGCCTAGGGGCAGGACAGGGGCGCCCCGAAGCTTTCTTT. The variable domain in full, completed from reference TRBV7-2 and TRBJ1-1, reads GAGVSQSPSNKVTEKGKDVELRCDPISGHTALYWYRQSLGQGLEFLIYFQGNSAPDKSGLPSDRFSAERTGGSVSTLTIQRTQQEDSAVYLCASSLGAGQGRPEAFFGQGTRLTVV.

The chain joins TRBV15 to TRBJ1-2; TRBD1 aligns across 8 bases. Trimming removed 3 bases from V and 4 bases from J; junction bases left unmatched: 7. CDR3 length equals 15 residues. CDR1 is LNHNV, CDR2 YYDKDF, per germline (reference sequence). The CDR3 sequence is CATSRSGTGVYGYTF. Here the CDR3 DNA reads TGTGCCACCAGCAGGTCCGGGACAGGAGTCTATGGCTACACCTTC. Full variable domain (outside the CDR3, taken from reference TRBV15 and TRBJ1-2): DAMVIQNPRYQVTQFGKPVTLSCSQTLNHNVMYWYQQKSSQAPKLLFHYYDKDFNNEADTPDNFQSRRPNTSFCFLDIRSPGLGDTAMYLCATSRSGTGVYGYTFGSGTRLTVV.

The chain employs TRBV5-4 and TRBJ1-4; 8 nucleotides line up with TRBD1. Germline V CDR1 and CDR2: SGHNT, YYREEE (reference sequence). This CDR3 comprises 14 residues. The V and J ends lost 4 bases and 3 bases, in that order; junction bases with no gene match: 2. CDR3 protein: CASSLQGANEKLFF. CDR3 sequence (DNA): TGTGCCAGCAGCCTACAGGGGGCTAATGAAAAACTGTTTTTT.

J is TRBJ1-1 and V is TRBV11-2, with no clear D. V was shortened by 2 bases and J by 11 bases, with 9 bases between the two germline ends. CDR1 and CDR2 from the germline V gene are SGHAT and FQNNGV. This CDR3 region has 11 residues. This CDR3 reads CASSLYERAFF. The CDR3, as DNA: TGTGCCAGCAGCTTATACGAGAGGGCTTTCTTT.

The gene calls are TRBV19 and TRBJ2-7; TRBD1 matches 11 bases. This CDR3 comprises 13 residues. Germline assignment: CDR1 LNHDA and CDR2 SQIVND (reference sequence). With 6 bases clipped from V and 7 bases from J, the junction kept 5 bases outside the gene matches. The CDR3 loop reads CASRGQGAGEQYF. CDR3 nucleotides: TGTGCCAGTAGAGGACAGGGGGCGGGAGAGCAGTACTTC.

Points on this clone: One end of the junction varies from germline; a read error may be responsible. The chain combines TRBV7-7 with TRBJ2-5, with 7 nucleotides matching TRBD1. CDR3 length: 14 amino acids. Germline assignment: CDR1 SSHAT and CDR2 FNYEAQ (reference sequence). The CDR3 sequence: CASSPGTETLPQYF. The CDR3, as DNA: TGTGCTAGCAGCCCCGGGACAGAGACACTACCCCAGTACTTC.

This rearrangement joins TRBV19 to TRBJ1-2; weak D call: TRBD1 (6 bases). V was trimmed by 1 base and J by 2 bases, leaving 17 bases between them. CDR3 length: 17 amino acids. Germline V CDR1 and CDR2: LNHDA, SQIVND (reference sequence). CDR3 nucleotides: TGTGCCAGTAGTATAGGGGGGGCGCAGATGAAGAACTATGGCTACACCTTC. It encodes CASSIGGAQMKNYGYTF.

The count of this clone is one. The chain couples TRBV5-1 to TRBJ2-3, with D tentatively TRBD1 (5 bases). Trimming cost V 0 bases and J 3 bases, with 14 bases left between them. This CDR3 region has 16 residues. Germline V gene sequence: CDR1 SGHRS, CDR2 YFSETQ. CDR3 sequence reads: CASSLEGREYTDTQYF. DNA of the CDR3: TGCGCCAGCAGCTTGGAGGGCAGGGAATATACAGATACGCAGTATTTT.

The chain employs TRBV15 and TRBJ2-5; no firm D call. V was pared by 1 base and J by 2 bases, with 8 bases between. CDR1 LNHNV and CDR2 YYDKDF come from the germline V gene (reference sequence). The length of the CDR3 is 14 residues. For the CDR3, the DNA is TGTGCCACCAGCAGAGCAGGCGCACAAGAGACCCAGTACTTC. The encoded protein is CATSRAGAQETQYF.

Here the CDR3 reads CASRPGTGGRDFNQPQHF. The DNA of the CDR3 is TGCGCCAGCAGGCCCGGGACAGGGGGTAGGGATTTCAATCAGCCCCAGCATTTT. The chain joins TRBV5-1 to TRBJ1-5; 11 positions match TRBD1. Germline CDR1 and CDR2: SGHRS and YFSETQ. There are 18 residues in the CDR3. With V trimmed by 5 bases and J by 3 bases, 13 bases remained unmatched.

This chain uses TRBV27 with TRBJ1-4; TRBD1 might be the D (6 bases). Deletions cut 5 bases from V and 7 bases from J, with 11 bases between. Germline values: CDR1 MNHEY, CDR2 SMNVEV (reference sequence). The CDR3 runs to 13 residues. The CDR3 spells CASSEGGREKLFF. The CDR3 DNA reads as TGTGCCAGCAGTGAGGGGGGGCGTGAAAAACTGTTTTTT.

The chain joins TRBV4-1 to TRBJ2-3, with 8 bases lining up with TRBD1. CDR1 and CDR2 from the germline V gene are MGHRA and YSYEKL. Losses at the gene ends were 2 bases for V and 0 bases for J; bases not matched to a gene: 4. This CDR3 is 16 amino acids long. This CDR3 is CASSQSWTGSTDTQYF. As DNA, the CDR3 is TGCGCCAGCAGCCAATCGTGGACAGGGAGCACAGATACGCAGTATTTT.

The rearrangement uses TRBV21-1 and TRBJ1-5. TRBV21-1 is a documented pseudogene. There are 15 residues in the CDR3. The chain's CDR3 is CASSKGYGRNQPQHF. Written as DNA, the CDR3 is TGTGCCAGCAGCAAAGGTTACGGGAGGAATCAGCCCCAGCATTTT.

This chain uses TRBV5-1 with TRBJ2-3; TRBD1 aligns across 11 bases. The CDR3 runs 16 residues. From germline, CDR1 is SGHRS and CDR2 YFSETQ. After removal of 0 bases from V and 5 bases from J, the junction contained 5 bases not matched to a gene. CDR3 sequence: CASSLAGQGAGDTQYF. CDR3 DNA sequence: TGCGCCAGCAGCTTGGCCGGACAGGGGGCCGGAGATACGCAGTATTTT.

This clone has just one count. The chain is built from TRBV28 and TRBJ2-3; D is unclear. The CDR3 is 13 residues long. Germline V gene lookup returns CDR1 MDHEN and CDR2 SYDVKM. Trimming left V 3 bases short and J 6 bases short, with 10 bases between. The DNA of the CDR3 is TGTGCCAGCAGTTTCCCGGCGGTGGATACGCAGTATTTT. Translation gives CASSFPAVDTQYF.

The chain links TRBV10-3 to TRBJ2-2; TRBD1 aligns across 9 bases. The V segment lost 7 bases and the J segment 3 bases; nucleotides outside the gene matches: 3. Per the germline V gene, CDR1 is ENHRY and CDR2 is SYGVKD. CDR3 size: 14 residues. CDR3: CAITRTGDTGELFF. The CDR3 coding sequence is TGTGCCATCACTAGGACAGGGGACACCGGGGAGCTGTTTTTT.

This clone was found once. The J gene is TRBJ1-5, the V gene TRBV5-5; D not resolved. The CDR3 is 15 amino acids. V was cut by 1 base and J by 0 bases, with 8 bases left in between. Germline CDR1 and CDR2: SGHKS and YYEKEE (reference sequence). CDR3 protein: CASSLTAVSNQPQHF. The DNA for the CDR3 is TGTGCCAGCAGCTTGACGGCTGTTAGCAATCAGCCCCAGCATTTT.

J is TRBJ1-1 and V is TRBV28; D is perhaps TRBD1 (6 bases). With 4 bases removed from V and 1 base from J, the gap between germline ends came to 16 bases. Germline assignment: CDR1 MDHEN and CDR2 SYDVKM. The CDR3 runs to 16 residues. CDR3 DNA: TGTGCCAGCAGTTCTACTATACAGGGCCAGAACACTGAAGCTTTCTTT. It encodes CASSSTIQGQNTEAFF.

CDR3 DNA: TGTGCCAGTAGTAGAGGCTTCTCTGGAAACACCATATATTTT. It encodes CASSRGFSGNTIYF. This chain connects TRBV19 to TRBJ1-3, with D uncertain. There are 14 residues in the CDR3. Trimming cost V 4 bases and J 0 bases, with 7 bases left between them. In germline, CDR1 is LNHDA, CDR2 SQIVND (reference sequence).

This chain uses TRBV7-2 with TRBJ1-5; D gene unclear. The CDR3 covers 13 residues. CDR1 is SGHTA and CDR2 is FQGNSA in the germline V gene. The V gene lost 2 bases and the J gene lost 2 bases, with 4 bases spanning the gap. The CDR3 DNA is TGTGCCAGCAGCTTATGGGGCAATCAGCCCCAGCATTTT. Amino acid sequence: CASSLWGNQPQHF.

The J gene is TRBJ1-1, the V gene TRBV30, with D possibly being TRBD1 (5 bases). Trimming left V 5 bases short and J 10 bases short, with 14 bases between. The CDR3 is 11 residues long. Germline V gives CDR1 GTSNPN, CDR2 SVGIG (reference sequence). The CDR3 region is CAWLLGALAFF. The CDR3 DNA reads TGTGCCTGGCTGCTAGGGGCCCTAGCTTTCTTT. Full variable domain (missing parts from reference TRBV30 and TRBJ1-1): SQTIHQWPATLVQPVGSPLSLECTVEGTSNPNLYWYRQAAGRGLQLLFYSVGIGQISSEVPQNLSASRPQDRQFILSSKKLLLSDSGFYLCAWLLGALAFFGQGTRLTVV.

This clone was found once. Written as DNA, the CDR3 is TGTGCCAGCAGGGGGACAGGGGTTTACGAGCAGTACTTC. It yields the protein CASRGTGVYEQYF. This chain joins TRBV27 and TRBJ2-7; TRBD1 aligns across 10 bases. From germline, CDR1 is MNHEY and CDR2 SMNVEV (reference sequence). After removal of 6 bases from V and 4 bases from J, the junction contained 3 bases not matched to a gene. CDR3 length: 13 residues.

V gene TRBV5-5 combines with J gene TRBJ2-5, with 14 bases fitting TRBD2. CDR1 and CDR2 (germline): SGHKS, YYEKEE (reference sequence). This CDR3 is 15 amino acids long. J was trimmed by 5 bases and V by 4 bases; bases with no gene match: 4. The DNA of the CDR3 is TGTGCCAGCAGCCTGGGACTAGCGGGAGCCGAGACCCAGTACTTC. Protein sequence: CASSLGLAGAETQYF.

This rearrangement joins TRBV20-1 to TRBJ2-1, with D unclear. Looked up from germline, CDR1 is DFQATT and CDR2 is SNEGSKA (reference sequence). Trimming took 7 bases from V and 7 from J, leaving 11 bases between them. This CDR3 spans 11 amino acids. CDR3 in amino acids: CSVFPANEQFF. CDR3 nucleotides: TGCAGTGTTTTTCCGGCTAATGAGCAGTTCTTC.

J is TRBJ1-4 and V is TRBV4-2; D uncertain. The CDR3 has 14 residues. Between the trimmed V and J ends, which lost 0 bases and 8 bases, there was a span of 10 bases. Germline lookup yields CDR1 LGHNA and CDR2 YNFKEQ. CDR3 sequence (DNA): TGTGCCAGCAGCCAAGATACTGGGCCCGAAAAACTGTTTTTT. The encoded protein is CASSQDTGPEKLFF.

V usage is TRBV29-1 and J usage is TRBJ1-3, with a possible D match to TRBD1 (5 bases). The CDR3 has 15 residues. CDR1 SQVTM and CDR2 ANQGSEA come from the germline V gene. Trimming took 2 bases from V and 0 from J, leaving 11 bases between them. The CDR3 here is CSVERDGSSGNTIYF. In DNA, the CDR3 is TGCAGCGTTGAACGGGACGGAAGCTCTGGAAACACCATATATTTT. The variable domain in full, completed from reference TRBV29-1 and TRBJ1-3, reads SAVISQKPSRDICQRGTSLTIQCQVDSQVTMMFWYRQQPGQSLTLIATANQGSEATYESGFVIDKFPISRPNLTFSTLTVSNMSPEDSSIYLCSVERDGSSGNTIYFGEGSWLTVV.

The V and J genes are TRBV19 and TRBJ1-3, with no clear D. The CDR3 is 17 amino acids. Germline values: CDR1 LNHDA, CDR2 SQIVND (reference sequence). With 5 bases removed from V and 0 bases from J, the gap between germline ends came to 17 bases. CDR3 bases: TGTGCCAGTAGTCCCCGAGGTACACCGAGCTCTGGAAACACCATATATTTT. Amino acid sequence: CASSPRGTPSSGNTIYF.

This sequence joins TRBV5-1 and TRBJ1-1; D is uncertain. Germline loops: CDR1 SGHRS, CDR2 YFSETQ. The CDR3 totals 14 residues. Trimming stripped 0 bases from V and 2 bases from J, with 8 bases between. The CDR3 region has the DNA TGCGCCAGCAGCTTGGTCGCGGATAACACTGAAGCTTTCTTT. Its protein product is CASSLVADNTEAFF.

The chain carries TRBV28 and TRBJ1-5, with D unclear. Trimming stripped 7 bases from V and 1 base from J, with 5 bases between. Per the germline V gene, CDR1 is MDHEN and CDR2 is SYDVKM. CDR3 size: 12 residues. The chain's CDR3 is CASTWSNQPQHF. The CDR3 DNA follows: TGTGCCAGCACGTGGAGCAATCAGCCCCAGCATTTT.